One and the same sample provided the 10 T cell receptor beta chains below, sequenced in a study of PD-1 blockade in mismatch repair-deficient tumors. The data were produced by immunoSEQ multiplex PCR, yet TCRdb's version contains in-frame clones alone and is incomplete. The sample includes 80,000 to 100,000 clones, roughly 80% of them seen just once. The sequencing used peripheral blood, collected 12 weeks after starting pembrolizumab. The receptor source for this set is an adult with mismatch repair-deficient cancer.

The CDR3 spells CASSESGTGMRDGYTF. The DNA for the CDR3 is TGTGCCAGCAGTGAAAGCGGCACGGGGATGCGGGATGGCTACACCTTC. This chain connects TRBV2 to TRBJ1-2; D is uncertain. The germline V and J ends were trimmed by 2 bases and 6 bases, with 19 bases remaining between them. Germline CDR1 is SNHLY and CDR2 is FYNNEI. There are 16 residues in the CDR3.

This clone was observed a single time. The chain employs TRBV2 and TRBJ1-4, with no clear D. There are 12 residues in the CDR3. Between the trimmed V and J ends, which lost 4 bases and 6 bases, there was a span of 6 bases. The germline gives CDR1 SNHLY, CDR2 FYNNEI. The CDR3 loop reads CASSGTDEKLFF. Written as DNA, the CDR3 is TGTGCCAGCAGTGGGACGGATGAAAAACTGTTTTTT. Combining the CDR3 with reference TRBV2 and TRBJ1-4 gives the whole variable domain EPEVTQTPSHQVTQMGQEVILRCVPISNHLYFYWYRQILGQKVEFLVSFYNNEISEKSEIFDDQFSVERPDGSNFTLKIRSTKLEDSAMYFCASSGTDEKLFFGSGTQLSVL.

The J gene is TRBJ1-2, the V gene TRBV27, with TRBD1 as a possible D gene (5 bases). V dropped 9 bases and J dropped 0 bases, with 17 bases sitting between them. The CDR3 covers 15 residues. Germline V CDR1 and CDR2: MNHEY, SMNVEV (reference sequence). CDR3 protein: CASKGGRGSNYGYTF. CDR3 DNA sequence: TGTGCCAGTAAGGGAGGGCGGGGCTCTAACTATGGCTACACCTTC.

The chain joins TRBV6-5 to TRBJ2-7, with 9 nucleotides matching TRBD2. The CDR3 consists of 13 residues. Germline V gene lookup returns CDR1 MNHEY and CDR2 SVGAGI. The junction had 2 bases not matched to a gene; V was cut back by 5 bases and J by 3 bases. For the CDR3, the DNA is TGTGCCAGCAGTGTTAGCGGGAGCTACGAGCAGTACTTC. This encodes CASSVSGSYEQYF.

The CDR3 bases are TGTGCCAGCAGCTCATCCCCCCAGGGCGAGCAGTACTTC. It specifies CASSSSPQGEQYF. The chain carries TRBV7-2 and TRBJ2-7; weak D call: TRBD1 (5 bases). The CDR3 is 13 amino acids. Between the trimmed V and J ends, which lost 4 bases and 6 bases, there was a span of 13 bases. Germline CDR1 SGHTA, CDR2 FQGNSA.

The chain has TRBV4-1 and TRBJ2-5; 8 bases line up with TRBD2. The V gene's germline CDR1 is MGHRA and CDR2 YSYEKL. The CDR3 covers 13 residues. The junction had 4 bases not matched to a gene; V was cut back by 5 bases and J by 5 bases. The CDR3 DNA reads as TGCGCCAGCAGCGCCCGGGAGGGCGAGACCCAGTACTTC. Encoded protein: CASSAREGETQYF.

The chain is built from TRBV30 and TRBJ2-7; 9 bases map to TRBD2. This CDR3 is built from 13 residues. Germline CDR1 reads GTSNPN; CDR2 reads SVGIG (reference sequence). After removal of 1 base from V and 4 bases from J, the junction contained 2 bases not matched to a gene. The DNA for the CDR3 is TGTGCCTGGAGTGGGCTAGCGGGATACGAGCAGTACTTC. It specifies CAWSGLAGYEQYF.

V usage is TRBV7-9 and J usage is TRBJ1-1; D is undetermined. Per the germline V gene, CDR1 is SEHNR and CDR2 is FQNEAQ (reference sequence). The CDR3 is 14 residues long. Deletions cut 2 bases from V and 2 bases from J, with 9 bases between. CDR3 nucleotide sequence: TGTGCCAGCAGCTTACAACATGATAACACTGAAGCTTTCTTT. This encodes CASSLQHDNTEAFF.

The gene calls are TRBV5-4 and TRBJ2-1; 8 nucleotides line up with TRBD2. Germline CDR1 is SGHNT and CDR2 is YYREEE (reference sequence). This CDR3 is built from 14 residues. The junction had 13 bases not matched to a gene; V was cut back by 9 bases and J by 8 bases. CDR3 nucleotide sequence: TGTGCCACTCAGTCCGGGACTAGGTCCCATGAGCAGTTCTTC. Its protein is CATQSGTRSHEQFF.

The chain links TRBV9 to TRBJ2-1; D call uncertain. V lost 4 bases and J 4 bases, leaving 12 bases between the germline ends. This CDR3 comprises 14 residues. CDR1 is SGDLS and CDR2 is YYNGEE in the germline V gene. CDR3 region: CASSPRGRYNEQFF. As DNA, the CDR3 is TGTGCCAGCAGCCCCCGTGGAAGATACAATGAGCAGTTCTTC.